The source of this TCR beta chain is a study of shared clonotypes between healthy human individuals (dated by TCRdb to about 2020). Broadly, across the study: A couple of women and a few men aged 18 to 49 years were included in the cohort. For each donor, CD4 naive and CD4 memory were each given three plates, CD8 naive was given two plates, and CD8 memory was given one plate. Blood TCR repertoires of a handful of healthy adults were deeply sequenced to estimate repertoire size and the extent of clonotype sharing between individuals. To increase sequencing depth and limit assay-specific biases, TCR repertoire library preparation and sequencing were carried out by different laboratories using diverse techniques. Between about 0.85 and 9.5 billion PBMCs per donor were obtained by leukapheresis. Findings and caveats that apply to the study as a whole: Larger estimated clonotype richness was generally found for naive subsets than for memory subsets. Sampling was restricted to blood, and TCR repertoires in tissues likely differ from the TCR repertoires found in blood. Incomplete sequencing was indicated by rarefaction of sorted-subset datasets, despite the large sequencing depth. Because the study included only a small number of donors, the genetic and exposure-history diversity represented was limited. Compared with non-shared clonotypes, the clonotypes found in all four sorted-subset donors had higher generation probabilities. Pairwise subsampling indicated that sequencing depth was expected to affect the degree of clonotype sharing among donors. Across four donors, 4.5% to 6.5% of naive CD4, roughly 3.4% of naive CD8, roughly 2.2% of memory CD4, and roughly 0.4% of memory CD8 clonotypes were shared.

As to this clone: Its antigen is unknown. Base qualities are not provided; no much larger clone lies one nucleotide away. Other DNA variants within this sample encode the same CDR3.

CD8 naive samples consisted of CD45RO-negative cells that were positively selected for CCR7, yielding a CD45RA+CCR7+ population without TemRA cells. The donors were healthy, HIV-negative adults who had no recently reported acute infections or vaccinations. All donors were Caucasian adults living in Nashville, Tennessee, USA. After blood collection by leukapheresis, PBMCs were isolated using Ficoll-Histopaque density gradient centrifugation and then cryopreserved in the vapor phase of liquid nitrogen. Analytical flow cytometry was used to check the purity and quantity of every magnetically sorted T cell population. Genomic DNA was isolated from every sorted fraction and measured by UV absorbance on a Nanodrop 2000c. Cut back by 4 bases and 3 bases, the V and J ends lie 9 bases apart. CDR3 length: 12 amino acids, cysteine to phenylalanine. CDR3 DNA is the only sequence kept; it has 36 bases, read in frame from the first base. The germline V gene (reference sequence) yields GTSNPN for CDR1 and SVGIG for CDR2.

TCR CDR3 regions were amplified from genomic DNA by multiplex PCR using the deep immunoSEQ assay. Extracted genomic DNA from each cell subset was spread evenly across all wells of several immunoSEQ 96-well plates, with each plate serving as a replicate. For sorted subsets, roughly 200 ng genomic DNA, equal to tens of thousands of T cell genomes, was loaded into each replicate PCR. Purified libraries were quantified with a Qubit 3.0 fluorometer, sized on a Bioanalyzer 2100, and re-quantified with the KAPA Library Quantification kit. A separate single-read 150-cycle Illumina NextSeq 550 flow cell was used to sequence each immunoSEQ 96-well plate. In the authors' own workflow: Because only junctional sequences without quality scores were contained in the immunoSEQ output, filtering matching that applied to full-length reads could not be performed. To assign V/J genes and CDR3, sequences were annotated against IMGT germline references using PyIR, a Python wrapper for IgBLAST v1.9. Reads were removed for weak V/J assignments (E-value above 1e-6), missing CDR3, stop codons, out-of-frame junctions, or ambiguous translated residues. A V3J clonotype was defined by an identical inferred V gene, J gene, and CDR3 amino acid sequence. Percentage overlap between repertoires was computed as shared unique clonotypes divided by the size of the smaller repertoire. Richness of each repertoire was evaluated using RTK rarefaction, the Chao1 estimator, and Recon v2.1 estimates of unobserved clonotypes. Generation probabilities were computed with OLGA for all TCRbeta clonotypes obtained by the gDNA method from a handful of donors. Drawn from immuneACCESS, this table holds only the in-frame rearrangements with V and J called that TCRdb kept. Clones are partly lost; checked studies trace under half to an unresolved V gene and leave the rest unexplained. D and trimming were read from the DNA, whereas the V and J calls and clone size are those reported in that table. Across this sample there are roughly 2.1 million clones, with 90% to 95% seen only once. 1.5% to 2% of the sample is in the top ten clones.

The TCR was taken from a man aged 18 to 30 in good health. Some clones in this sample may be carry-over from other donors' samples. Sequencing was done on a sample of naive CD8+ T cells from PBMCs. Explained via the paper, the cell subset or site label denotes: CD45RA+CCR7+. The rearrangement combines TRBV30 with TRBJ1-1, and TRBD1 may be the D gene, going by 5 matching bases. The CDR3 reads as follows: CAWTLGDTEAFF. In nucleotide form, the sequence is TGTGCCTGGACCTTAGGGGACACTGAAGCTTTCTTT.